Each of the 12 T cell receptor beta chains below was sequenced from the same sample in a study of tumor-infiltrating lymphocytes in oesophageal squamous cell carcinoma. TCRdb ran MiXCR on the PCR reads and lists one entry per CDR3 protein. The profile shows around 12,000 distinct CDR3 sequences, approximately 47% of them singletons. What was sequenced was blood. All receptors come from a female donor with esophageal squamous cell carcinoma.

This chain connects TRBV9 to TRBJ2-3, with 14 bases lining up with TRBD2. There are 19 residues in the CDR3. Germline CDR1 reads SGDLS; CDR2 reads YYNGEE. With 4 bases clipped from V and 1 base from J, the junction kept 11 bases outside the gene matches. DNA for the CDR3: TGTGCCAGCAGCTCTCCAGGACTAGCGGGGGGCAGGGGCACAGATACGCAGTATTTT. It encodes CASSSPGLAGGRGTDTQYF. Drawing the rest from reference TRBV9 and TRBJ2-3, the complete variable domain is DSGVTQTPKHLITATGQRVTLRCSPRSGDLSVYWYQQSLDQGLQFLIQYYNGEERAKGNILERFSAQQFPDLHSELNLSSLELGDSALYFCASSSPGLAGGRGTDTQYFGPGTRLTVL.

This clonotype has at least ten counts. V gene TRBV7-6 combines with J gene TRBJ2-1; TRBD2 is a possible D gene (6 bases). Germline values: CDR1 SGHVS, CDR2 FNYEAQ. The V end was cut by 5 bases, the J end by 7 bases, with 21 bases between. CDR3 size: 16 residues. DNA of the CDR3: TGTGCCAGCAGCCCTATTTATGCCGGGGGTCGTAATGAGCAGTTCTTC. Encoded protein: CASSPIYAGGRNEQFF.

This clonotype was picked up a small number of times. CDR3 sequence reads: CASSRRQGLHNEQFF. The CDR3 DNA reads TGTGCCAGCAGTCGTAGACAGGGGCTACACAATGAGCAGTTCTTC. The V gene is TRBV12-3 or TRBV12-4, the J gene TRBJ2-1; 8 bases align to TRBD1. Losses at the gene ends were 5 bases for V and 5 bases for J; bases not matched to a gene: 8. The CDR3 runs 15 residues.

This clonotype was seen only a few times. The V call is TRBV7-2, the J call TRBJ2-2; 7 bases fit TRBD1. V gave up 3 bases and J gave up 4 bases; unmatched junction bases: 5. CDR3 size: 15 residues. Per the germline V gene, CDR1 is SGHTA and CDR2 is FQGNSA. CDR3 bases: TGTGCCAGCAGCTTCGGAGACAGGGCCACCGGGGAGCTGTTTTTT. Protein: CASSFGDRATGELFF.

The V gene is TRBV6-2 or TRBV6-3, the J gene TRBJ2-1; 7 positions agree with TRBD1. In germline, CDR1 is MNHEY, CDR2 SVGEGT. V gave up 7 bases and J gave up 1 base; unmatched junction bases: 13. The CDR3 is 17 amino acids. For the CDR3, the DNA is TGTGCCAGCAAGCCAGATCAGGGACAGCGTTCCTACAATGAGCAGTTCTTC. Its translation: CASKPDQGQRSYNEQFF.

The chain uses TRBV7-3 and TRBJ2-5; 8 bases align to TRBD2. Matching the DNA end better, TRBJ2-1 makes the J call doubtful. The CDR3 has 15 amino acids. The germline V gene encodes CDR1 SGHTA and CDR2 FQGTGA. DNA for the CDR3: TGTGCCAGCAGCTTAAGACGGGGGGGCCTCAATGAGCAGTTCTTC. It encodes CASSLRRGGLNEQFF.

The chain employs TRBV28 and TRBJ2-3; 11 bases line up with TRBD2. Near its end, the DNA agrees better with TRBJ2-7, so the J call may be wrong. Per germline, CDR1 MDHEN and CDR2 SYDVKM. The CDR3 contains 15 residues. The CDR3 DNA sequence: TGTGCCAGCAGCCGGGGGACTAGCGGAAACTACGAGCAGTACTTC. Translating it yields CASSRGTSGNYEQYF.

The chain links TRBV7-3 to TRBJ2-3; D not resolved. The V and J ends lost 1 base and 2 bases respectively, with 7 bases between them. Germline values: CDR1 SGHTA, CDR2 FQGTGA. The CDR3 is 14 amino acids. Here the CDR3 DNA reads TGTGCCAGCAGCTTAAGCAGGTTCACAGATACGCAGTATTTT. Amino acids: CASSLSRFTDTQYF.

The chain uses TRBV12-3 or TRBV12-4 and TRBJ2-7; D might be TRBD1 (6 bases). The V gene lost 5 bases and the J gene lost 4 bases, with 15 bases spanning the gap. This CDR3 comprises 14 residues. The CDR3 sequence is CASSQILDSYEQYF. The CDR3 coding sequence is TGTGCCAGCAGTCAGATCCTGGACAGTTACGAGCAGTACTTC.

At least ten counts were recorded for this clonotype. The V call is TRBV7-9, the J call TRBJ2-5; no clear D. The CDR3 loop spans 15 amino acids. V was pared by 1 base and J by 11 bases, with 20 bases between. CDR1 and CDR2 from the germline V gene are SEHNR and FQNEAQ (reference sequence). The CDR3 region has the DNA TGTGCCAGCAGCTTAGATAGGAGCGTAGCCGCTGAGCAGTACTTC. Amino acid sequence: CASSLDRSVAAEQYF. The entire variable domain, with the rest obtained from reference TRBV7-9 and TRBJ2-5, is as follows: DTGVSQNPRHKITKRGQNVTFRCDPISEHNRLYWYRQTLGQGPEFLTYFQNEAQLEKSRLLSDRFSAERPKGSFSTLEIQRTEQGDSAMYLCASSLDRSVAAEQYFGPGTRLLVL.

This clonotype was observed at least ten times. The rearrangement links TRBV2 to TRBJ2-5; possible D gene TRBD2, 6 bases. CDR1 is SNHLY, CDR2 FYNNEI, per germline. Trimming shortened V by 6 bases and J by 1 base, and 9 bases separated the two germline ends. This CDR3 spans 13 amino acids. CDR3 in amino acids: CASRDYVQETQYF. The CDR3 DNA is TGTGCCAGCAGGGACTACGTCCAAGAGACCCAGTACTTC.

This clonotype ranks as medium-sized. V is TRBV10-3 and J is TRBJ2-2; D may correspond to TRBD1 or TRBD2 (5 bases each). Trimming stripped 11 bases from V and 7 bases from J, with 14 bases between. The germline V gene has CDR1 ENHRY and CDR2 SYGVKD. This CDR3 has 12 amino acids. The CDR3 here is CAPGAGFGELFF. CDR3 nucleotides: TGTGCCCCCGGGGCGGGCTTCGGGGAGCTGTTTTTT.